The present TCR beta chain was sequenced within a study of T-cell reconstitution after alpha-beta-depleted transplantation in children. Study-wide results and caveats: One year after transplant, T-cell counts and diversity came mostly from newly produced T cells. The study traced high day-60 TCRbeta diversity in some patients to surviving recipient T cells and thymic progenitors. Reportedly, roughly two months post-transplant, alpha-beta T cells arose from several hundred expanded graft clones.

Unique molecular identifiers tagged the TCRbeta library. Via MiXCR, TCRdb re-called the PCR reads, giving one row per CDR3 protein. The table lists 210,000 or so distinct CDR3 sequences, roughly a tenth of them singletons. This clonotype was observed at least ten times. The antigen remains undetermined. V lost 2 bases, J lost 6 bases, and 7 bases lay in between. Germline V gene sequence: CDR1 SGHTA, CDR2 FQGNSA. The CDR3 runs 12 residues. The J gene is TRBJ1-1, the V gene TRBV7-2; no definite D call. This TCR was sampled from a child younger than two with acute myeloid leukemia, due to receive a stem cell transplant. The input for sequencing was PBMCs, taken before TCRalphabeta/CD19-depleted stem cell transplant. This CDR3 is CASSLIGAEAFF. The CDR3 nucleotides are TGTGCCAGCAGCTTAATCGGGGCTGAAGCTTTCTTT.